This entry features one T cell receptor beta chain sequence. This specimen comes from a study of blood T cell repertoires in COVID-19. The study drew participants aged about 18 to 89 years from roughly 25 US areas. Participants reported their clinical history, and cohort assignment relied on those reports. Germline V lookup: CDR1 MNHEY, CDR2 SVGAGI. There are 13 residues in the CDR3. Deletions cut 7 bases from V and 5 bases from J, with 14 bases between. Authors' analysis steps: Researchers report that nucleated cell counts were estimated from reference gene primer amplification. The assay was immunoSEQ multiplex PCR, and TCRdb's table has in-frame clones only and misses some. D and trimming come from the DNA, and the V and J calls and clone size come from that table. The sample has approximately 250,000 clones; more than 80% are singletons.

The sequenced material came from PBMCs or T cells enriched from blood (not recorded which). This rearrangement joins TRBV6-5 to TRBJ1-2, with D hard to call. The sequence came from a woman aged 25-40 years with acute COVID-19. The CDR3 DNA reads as TGTGCCAGCATGAGGGATTCTGGGTATGGCTACACCTTC. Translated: CASMRDSGYGYTF.